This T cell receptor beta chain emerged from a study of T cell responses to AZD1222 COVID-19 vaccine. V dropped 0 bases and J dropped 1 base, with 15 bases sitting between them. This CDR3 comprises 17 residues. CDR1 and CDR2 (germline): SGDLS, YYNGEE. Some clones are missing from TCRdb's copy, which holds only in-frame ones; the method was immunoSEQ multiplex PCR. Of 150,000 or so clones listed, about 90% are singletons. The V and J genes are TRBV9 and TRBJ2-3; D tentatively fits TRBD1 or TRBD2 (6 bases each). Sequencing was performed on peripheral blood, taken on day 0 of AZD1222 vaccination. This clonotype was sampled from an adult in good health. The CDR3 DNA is TGTGCCAGCAGCGTAGCCTCGGGAAGGGGGGGCACAGATACGCAGTATTTT. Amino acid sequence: CASSVASGRGGTDTQYF.